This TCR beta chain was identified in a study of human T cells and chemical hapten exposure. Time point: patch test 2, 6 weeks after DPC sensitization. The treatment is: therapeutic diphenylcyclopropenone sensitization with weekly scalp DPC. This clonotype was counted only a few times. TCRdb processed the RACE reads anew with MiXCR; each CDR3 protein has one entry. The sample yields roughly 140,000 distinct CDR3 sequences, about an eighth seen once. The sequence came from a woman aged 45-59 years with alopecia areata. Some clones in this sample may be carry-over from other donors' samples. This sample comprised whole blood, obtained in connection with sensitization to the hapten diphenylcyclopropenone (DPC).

The CDR3 DNA is TGTGCCAGCAGTGGAAGCGGGATGCTAGCCAAAAACATTCAGTACTTC. Translated, it gives CASSGSGMLAKNIQYF. The V and J genes are TRBV2 and TRBJ2-4; 7 nucleotides agree with TRBD2. V lost 4 bases, J lost 0 bases, and 6 bases stayed unmatched. Germline CDR1 is SNHLY and CDR2 is FYNNEI. The length of the CDR3 is 16 residues.